This T cell receptor beta chain was found in a study of cytomegalovirus exposure and HLA in healthy donors. Study results and caveats: In an earlier analysis, productive rearrangement rates for most beta V segments clustered near 87% or 30%.

The PCR used 60 Vbeta and 13 Jbeta primers. Produced via immunoSEQ multiplex PCR; TCRdb's table is partial and in-frame only. The top ten hold 7% to 9% of the sample, which has 150,000 or so clones, roughly 80% seen once. Comments on this clone: Its antigen is currently unknown.

Unmatched junction bases numbered 2, after V lost 1 base and J lost 3 bases. The CDR3 is 15 amino acids. Looked up from germline, CDR1 is LGHNA and CDR2 is YSLEER. This sequence originates from a male donor in good health and CMV-seropositive. The chain links TRBV4-3 to TRBJ1-1, with TRBD1 identical over 10 bases. Material: PBMCs. The CDR3 DNA is TGCGCCAGCAGCCAAGGACAGGGGGCCTACACTGAAGCTTTCTTT. Translating it yields CASSQGQGAYTEAFF.